A selection of T cell receptor beta chains follows, all from one sample in a study of blood T cell repertoires in COVID-19. Measured with immunoSEQ multiplex PCR; TCRdb has only the in-frame clones, and not every one. In the table there are under 250,000 clones, 70% to 90% of which are singletons. The sample taken for sequencing was peripheral blood. The source of these receptors is a man in his fifties or sixties with COVID-19, enrolled during active disease. CDR3s include the opening cysteine and the closing phenylalanine or tryptophan.

CDR3 protein	V gene
CASSSPRVNTGELFF	TRBV19
CASSGPGQGNTEAFF	TRBV2
CASSPTGSRNYGYTF	TRBV19
CASSLGTGRSPETQYF	TRBV7-6
CASSPPGGGQETQYF	TRBV18
CASSETGTGDQPQHF	TRBV9
CASSTGTGGYEQYF	TRBV5-1
CAIRTSGYNEQFF	TRBV12-3/TRBV12-4
CASRQAGGGRETQYF	TRBV5-4
CASSSAGLNSPLHF	TRBV5-5
CASSPGQSRDEQFF	TRBV18
CASRPEGGRANEQFF	TRBV6-5
CASSQDWTGGADTQYF	TRBV4-3
CASRGQGGEKLFF	TRBV12-3/TRBV12-4
CAWSATDRYYEQYF	TRBV30
CASGLTTSLSYNEQFF	TRBV12-5
CASSQDDRGNSPLHF	TRBV3-1/TRBV3-2
CASSSGDRPNSPLHF	TRBV7-9
CASSRRPGVQGEKLFF	TRBV4-3
CASSLLGINYGYTF	TRBV2
CPGSADKGRRGARSGNTIYF	TRBV22-1
CASSFTGTTYEQYF	TRBV7-9
CASSYSIQGARSNYGYTF	TRBV6-2/TRBV6-3
CASSYPSGGQETQYF	TRBV7-9